Listed below are T cell receptor beta chains from one sample, sequenced in a study of beta chain features in type 1 diabetes. The data were produced by immunoSEQ multiplex PCR, yet TCRdb's version contains in-frame clones alone and is incomplete. Of some 150,000 clones listed, roughly 9% are singletons. The material sequenced was central memory CD4+ T cells from blood. The receptors originated from a woman in her 30s with type 1 diabetes. Both conserved end residues are part of each CDR3. The D gene is left open where the match is weak. Size tells how often a clone was seen (once, few, many) or the class of an expanded clone, and some rows leave it out.

TRBV6-5,few,-,TRBJ1-2,TGTGCCAGCAGTGAGGGCCTCTACTATGGCTACACCTTC,CASSEGLYYGYTF
TRBV30,few,-,TRBJ1-2,TGTGCCTACCAACGGGTGGGAGAGTATGGCTACACCTTC,CAYQRVGEYGYTF
TRBV28,-,TRBD2,TRBJ2-5,TGTGCCAGCAGTCCCCTAAGGACTAGCGGGAGAGGGTTGCAAGAGACCCAGTACTTC,CASSPLRTSGRGLQETQYF
TRBV18,-,-,TRBJ1-2,TGTGCCAGCTCACCACCGATGGTCCAGGGCCAGGATGGCTACACCTTC,CASSPPMVQGQDGYTF
TRBV30,-,-,TRBJ2-2,TGTGCCTGGAGGGCGGAGAACACCGGGGAGCTGTTTTTT,CAWRAENTGELFF
TRBV19,few,-,TRBJ1-3,TGTGCCAGTAGTATCTTCCGCTCTGGAAACACCATATATTTT,CASSIFRSGNTIYF
TRBV7-2,few,-,TRBJ1-5,TGTGCCAGCAGCTCCTGGGGGGAAGGGAGCAATCAGCCCCAGCATTTT,CASSSWGEGSNQPQHF
TRBV6-5,-,-,TRBJ1-5,TGTGCCAGCAGTTCCACAGGGAATGGAAATCAGCCCCAGCATTTT,CASSSTGNGNQPQHF
TRBV6-1,few,-,TRBJ1-1,TGTGCCAGCAGTGGGGTCATGGGCTGGAACACTGAAGCTTTCTTT,CASSGVMGWNTEAFF
TRBV2,few,-,TRBJ1-5,TGTGCCAGCACCCCATTACAGGGAAATCAGCCCCAGCATTTT,CASTPLQGNQPQHF
TRBV9,few,TRBD2,TRBJ2-7,TGTGCCAGCAGCGTAGGGCAGACTAGCGGTCTGGAGCAGTACTTC,CASSVGQTSGLEQYF
TRBV10-3,-,TRBD1,TRBJ1-2,TGTGCCATCAGTGAGAACGCGGACAGGGGTGGCTACACCTTC,CAISENADRGGYTF
TRBV15,-,-,TRBJ2-2,TGTGCCACCAGCAGAGGCGGGATTTCCGGGGAGCTGTTTTTT,CATSRGGISGELFF
TRBV5-6,few,TRBD2,TRBJ2-5,TGTGCCAGCAGCCTGGGAGGGCAAGAGACCCAGTACTTC,CASSLGGQETQYF
TRBV2,few,TRBD1,TRBJ2-3,TGTGCCAGCCACCCCCCCAGGGACAGTCCTACAGATACGCAGTATTTT,CASHPPRDSPTDTQYF
TRBV4-2,few,TRBD1,TRBJ2-7,TGTGCCAGCAGCCAAGTTTGGACAGGGGTCTCCTACGAGCAGTACTTC,CASSQVWTGVSYEQYF
TRBV5-1,-,TRBD1,TRBJ1-2,TGCGCCAGCTTTAATCCGGGACAGGGACACACTAACTATGGCTACACCTTC,CASFNPGQGHTNYGYTF
TRBV10-2,few,TRBD1,TRBJ2-2,TGCGCCAGCAGGTCAGGGGGCGCGGGCACCGGGGAGCTGTTTTTT,CASRSGGAGTGELFF
TRBV19,-,-,TRBJ1-2,TGTGCCAGTAGTCGCGACAGCACTAACTATGGCTACACCTTC,CASSRDSTNYGYTF
TRBV5-1,few,TRBD1,TRBJ2-5,TGCGCCAGCAGCCGGACAGGGTGGAAGACCCAGTACTTC,CASSRTGWKTQYF
TRBV11-2,few,-,TRBJ2-1,TGTGCCAGCAGCTTAGCGGGGTACCCAGAGCAGTTCTTC,CASSLAGYPEQFF
TRBV7-9,many,TRBD1,TRBJ2-1,TGTGCCAGCAGCTTAGCTGACGGGACAGTTGAGCAGTTCTTC,CASSLADGTVEQFF
TRBV4-1,-,-,TRBJ2-5,TGCGCCAGCAGCCAAGAGAACAGGGGGGGGCAAGAGACCCAGTACTTC,CASSQENRGGQETQYF
TRBV30,-,-,TRBJ2-1,TGTGCCTCCAGACTGTGGAGCTCCTACAATGAGCAGTTCTTC,CASRLWSSYNEQFF
TRBV28,few,-,TRBJ2-7,TGTGCCAGCAGTCCTGGGACACCAGTCTCCTACGAGCAGTACTTC,CASSPGTPVSYEQYF
TRBV29-1,-,TRBD1,TRBJ1-2,TGCAGCGTTAAACAGGGGGGCTACACCTTC,CSVKQGGYTF
TRBV19,few,TRBD2,TRBJ2-3,TGTGCCAGTAGTAGCGGGAGCGGCACAGATACGCAGTATTTT,CASSSGSGTDTQYF
TRBV4-1,few,-,TRBJ1-1,TGCGCCAGCAGCCAAGATCAGGGGCTGGCTGAAGCTTTCTTT,CASSQDQGLAEAFF
TRBV7-3,-,TRBD1,TRBJ2-7,TGTGCCAGCAGCTTTCCGGGACAGATGGCCTACGAGCAGTACTTC,CASSFPGQMAYEQYF
TRBV9,few,-,TRBJ2-6,TGTGCCAGCAGCGTAGAACTGACGGGAGGGGCCAACGTCCTGACTTTC,CASSVELTGGANVLTF
TRBV7-9,-,-,TRBJ2-3,TGTGCCAGCAGCTTAGCGCTAAGCACAGATACGCAGTATTTT,CASSLALSTDTQYF
TRBV28,-,TRBD1,TRBJ2-2,TGTGCCAGCAGCAAGTGGGCACAGGGGTTAAACACCGGGGAGCTGTTTTTT,CASSKWAQGLNTGELFF